This passage covers 8 T cell receptor beta chains from one sample sequenced in a study of T cells after yellow fever vaccination (dated by TCRdb to between 2018 and 2020). Interpreted using the paper, the treatment or condition label stands for: live attenuated yellow fever vaccine strain. The library was produced with 5' RACE. Instrument on record: Illumina HiSeq 2500. In-frame beta chains were kept once TCRdb had trimmed the public reads at Q25 with fastp and called clones with MiXCR. Rows with one shared CDR3 protein collapse into an entry with the most common genes and DNA. For this sample there are 250,000 to 350,000 distinct CDR3 sequences; roughly 6.8% appear just once. Roughly a sixth of the sample lies in the top ten. The specimen comprised PBMCs, sampled around 45 days after the first yellow fever vaccination. The receptors originated from a man younger than 35 who received the YFV17D yellow fever vaccine.

The V and J genes are TRBV5-1 and TRBJ2-1; TRBD2 matches 7 bases. J was trimmed by 7 bases and V by 4 bases; bases with no gene match: 14. This CDR3 region has 16 residues. Germline V gene lookup returns CDR1 SGHRS and CDR2 YFSETQ. CDR3 region: CASSPGRVVGGNEQFF. CDR3 bases: TGCGCCAGCAGCCCAGGGAGGGTTGTAGGAGGGAATGAGCAGTTCTTC. The variable domain in full, with the rest retrieved from reference TRBV5-1 and TRBJ2-1, is KAGVTQTPRYLIKTRGQQVTLSCSPISGHRSVSWYQQTPGQGLQFLFEYFSETQRNKGNFPGRFSGRQFSNSRSEMNVSTLELGDSALYLCASSPGRVVGGNEQFFGPGTRLTVL.

The V call is TRBV4-3, the J call TRBJ1-1; no clear D. The germline V gene encodes CDR1 LGHNA and CDR2 YSLEER. The CDR3 runs 17 residues. Trimming cost V 1 base and J 0 bases, with 15 bases left between them. DNA for the CDR3: TGCGCCAGCAGCCAAGGAGGGAGGGCCTGGATGAACACTGAAGCTTTCTTT. Translating it yields CASSQGGRAWMNTEAFF.

The chain carries TRBV5-1 and TRBJ2-7; maybe TRBD1 (6 bases). The V end lost 5 bases, the J end lost 7 bases, and 19 bases lay between the germline ends. The germline V gene has CDR1 SGHRS and CDR2 YFSETQ. CDR3 length: 14 amino acids. For the CDR3, the DNA is TGCGCCAGCAGTTTAAACGACAGGATGGGTGAGCAGTACTTC. Its protein is CASSLNDRMGEQYF.

This clonotype was counted between two and nine times. The rearrangement uses TRBV15 and TRBJ1-5, with D possibly being TRBD1 (6 bases). V was clipped by 3 bases and J by 3 bases, with 12 bases between them. This CDR3 contains 15 residues. The germline gives CDR1 LNHNV, CDR2 YYDKDF (reference sequence). This chain's CDR3 is CATSRGGQFNQPQHF. CDR3 coding DNA: TGTGCCACCAGCAGGGGAGGACAGTTCAATCAGCCCCAGCATTTT.

This clonotype occurred a few times. The chain combines TRBV29-1 with TRBJ2-2; D possibly corresponds to TRBD1 (5 bases). The germline V gene has CDR1 SQVTM and CDR2 ANQGSEA. Trimming left V 3 bases short and J 0 bases short, with 8 bases between. This CDR3 is 14 amino acids long. CDR3 bases: TGCAGCGTTGATAAAGGGGCGAACACCGGGGAGCTGTTTTTT. This translates into CSVDKGANTGELFF.

The CDR3 here is CATSKRGPETGELFF. CDR3 coding DNA: TGTGCCACCAGTAAGCGGGGGCCGGAAACCGGGGAGCTGTTTTTT. The genes are TRBV24-1 and TRBJ2-2, with 8 bases identical to TRBD2. The CDR3 covers 15 residues. CDR1 and CDR2 (germline): KGHDR, SFDVKD. V was pared by 6 bases and J by 5 bases, with 7 bases of the junction left unmatched.

This clonotype occurred a few times. V and J are TRBV6-1 and TRBJ2-5, with 8 bases lining up with TRBD2. J gave up 4 bases and V 6 bases, and 19 bases lay outside the gene matches. The CDR3 covers 18 residues. The germline V gene has CDR1 MNHNS and CDR2 SASEGT. This CDR3 reads CASRKLKNPGGALETQYF. The CDR3 nucleotides are TGTGCCAGCAGGAAACTGAAAAACCCCGGGGGGGCTCTAGAGACCCAGTACTTC.

The chain links TRBV3-1 to TRBJ2-1; the match to TRBD2 covers 12 bases. CDR1 and CDR2 from the germline V gene are LGHDT and YNNKEL (reference sequence). The junction had 7 bases not matched to a gene; V was cut back by 3 bases and J by 7 bases. The CDR3 totals 16 residues. CDR3 bases: TGTGCCAGCAGCCACGCATATGGACTAGCGGGAAATGAGCAGTTCTTC. This translates into CASSHAYGLAGNEQFF.